This T cell receptor beta chain was obtained from a study of blood T cell repertoires in COVID-19. Some clones are missing from TCRdb's copy, which holds only in-frame ones; the method was immunoSEQ multiplex PCR. Among about 230,000 clones listed, 65% to 90% were seen once. What was sequenced was peripheral blood. The receptor was derived from a woman in her forties or fifties with acute or convalescent COVID-19.

The CDR3 DNA reads as TGTGCCAGCTACCGACAGGGGGCGCCCAATGAGCAGTTCTTC. It specifies CASYRQGAPNEQFF. This chain connects TRBV28 to TRBJ2-1, with 10 bases matching TRBD1. Germline assignment: CDR1 MDHEN and CDR2 SYDVKM. V gave up 8 bases and J gave up 6 bases; unmatched junction bases: 7. The CDR3 contains 14 residues.